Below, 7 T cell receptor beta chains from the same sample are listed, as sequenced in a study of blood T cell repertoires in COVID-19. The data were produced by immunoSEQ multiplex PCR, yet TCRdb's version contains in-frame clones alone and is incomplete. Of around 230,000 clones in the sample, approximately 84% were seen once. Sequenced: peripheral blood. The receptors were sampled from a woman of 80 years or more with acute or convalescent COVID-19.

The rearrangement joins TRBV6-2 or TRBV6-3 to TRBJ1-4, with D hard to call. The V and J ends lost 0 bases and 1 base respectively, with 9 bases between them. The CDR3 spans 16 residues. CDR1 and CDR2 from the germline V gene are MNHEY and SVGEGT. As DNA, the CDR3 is TGTGCCAGCAGTTACTCGTCCGGGATAACTAATGAAAAACTGTTTTTT. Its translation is CASSYSSGITNEKLFF.

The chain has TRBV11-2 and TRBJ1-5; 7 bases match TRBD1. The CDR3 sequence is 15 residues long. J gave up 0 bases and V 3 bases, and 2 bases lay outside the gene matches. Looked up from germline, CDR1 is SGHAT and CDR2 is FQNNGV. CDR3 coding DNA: TGTGCCAGCAGCTTGGGACAGAATAGCAATCAGCCCCAGCATTTT. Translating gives CASSLGQNSNQPQHF.

The CDR3 DNA is TGTGCCAGCAGCTCCTTAGCGGGCACCGGGGAGCTGTTTTTT. Protein sequence: CASSSLAGTGELFF. J is TRBJ2-2 and V is TRBV7-2; 7 bases are shared with TRBD2. Trimming at V came to 4 bases and at J to 4 bases, leaving 3 bases not matched to a gene. CDR3 size: 14 residues. Germline V CDR1 and CDR2: SGHTA, FQGNSA.

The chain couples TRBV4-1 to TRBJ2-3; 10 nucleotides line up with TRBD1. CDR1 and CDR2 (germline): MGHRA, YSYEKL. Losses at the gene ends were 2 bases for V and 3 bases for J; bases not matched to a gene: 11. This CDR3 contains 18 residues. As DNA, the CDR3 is TGCGCCAGCAGCCAATCGCTTTTTGGGACAGGGGTGACAGATACGCAGTATTTT. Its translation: CASSQSLFGTGVTDTQYF.

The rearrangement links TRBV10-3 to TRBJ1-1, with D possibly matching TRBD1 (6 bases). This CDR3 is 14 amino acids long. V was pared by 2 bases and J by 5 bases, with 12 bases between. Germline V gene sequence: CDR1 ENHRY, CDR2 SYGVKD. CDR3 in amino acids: CAISELGARTEAFF. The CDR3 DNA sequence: TGTGCCATCAGTGAGCTGGGGGCGCGGACTGAAGCTTTCTTT.

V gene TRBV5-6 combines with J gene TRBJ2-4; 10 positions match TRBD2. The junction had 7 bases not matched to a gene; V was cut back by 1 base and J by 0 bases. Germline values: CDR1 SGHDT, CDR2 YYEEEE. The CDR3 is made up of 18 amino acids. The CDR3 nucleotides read TGTGCCAGCAGCTTGAGCGGGGGGGCCTTTTTAGCCAAAAACATTCAGTACTTC. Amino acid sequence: CASSLSGGAFLAKNIQYF.

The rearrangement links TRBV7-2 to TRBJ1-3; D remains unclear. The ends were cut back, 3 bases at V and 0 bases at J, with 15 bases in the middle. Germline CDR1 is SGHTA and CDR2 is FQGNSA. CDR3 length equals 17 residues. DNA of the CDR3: TGTGCCAGCAGCTTTCATCCGGACGGGAGCTCTGGAAACACCATATATTTT. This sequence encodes CASSFHPDGSSGNTIYF.